This T cell receptor beta chain came from a study of blood T cell repertoires in COVID-19. At the level of the study: Sites in the United States, Italy and Spain provided acute and convalescent COVID-19 samples. In each case, the material was cDNA or gDNA derived from T cells, B-cell-depleted T cells, or PBMCs.

As processed by the authors: It was from reference gene primer amplification that nucleated cell counts were estimated. The table came from immunoSEQ multiplex PCR; TCRdb's copy has only in-frame clones and leaves some out. V and J calls and clone size come straight from that table; D and trimming were deduced from the DNA. The sample lists around 290,000 clones; 88% were seen once. The V end was cut by 4 bases, the J end by 0 bases, with 9 bases between. This CDR3 has 15 residues. The germline CDR1 and CDR2 sequences are SNHLY and FYNNEI. Clinical history reported by participants formed the basis on which cohorts were assigned.

The sequenced sample consisted of PBMCs or T cells enriched from blood (not recorded which). The TCR comes from a woman aged 55-70 years in a cohort exposed to, infected with or recovered from COVID-19 (not recorded which). The chain joins TRBV2 to TRBJ1-4; D gene uncertain. CDR3 residues: CASSAYGATNEKLFF. CDR3 bases: TGTGCCAGCAGTGCATACGGAGCAACTAATGAAAAACTGTTTTTT.